These 32 T cell receptor beta chains were sequenced from one sample in a study of cytomegalovirus exposure and HLA in healthy donors. Primers for the PCR totalled 60 Vbeta and 13 Jbeta. Sequencing used immunoSEQ multiplex PCR; TCRdb keeps in-frame clones, though not all of them. This table holds 70,000 to 80,000 clones. Sequences were obtained from PBMCs. The receptors come from a man aged 40-49 years in good health and CMV-seronegative.

The chain has TRBV7-9 and TRBJ2-7, with a weak D call TRBD1 (6 bases). There are 12 residues in the CDR3. Germline-derived CDR1 and CDR2 are SEHNR and FQNEAQ (reference sequence). Trimming left V 10 bases short and J 2 bases short, with 12 bases between. In DNA form, the CDR3 reads TGTGCCACTGGACAGATAACCTACGAGCAGTACTTC. This gives the protein CATGQITYEQYF.

The chain is built from TRBV9 and TRBJ2-1, with 8 nucleotides matching TRBD2. The CDR3 covers 14 residues. The V segment lost 2 bases and the J segment 10 bases; nucleotides outside the gene matches: 8. Germline V gene sequence: CDR1 SGDLS, CDR2 YYNGEE. Written as DNA, the CDR3 is TGTGCCAGCAGCGTTTCCGGGACTAGTTGCGAGCAGTTCTTC. Protein sequence: CASSVSGTSCEQFF.

Regarding this clone: In the same sample, other DNA sequences code for this CDR3. The J gene is TRBJ1-2, the V gene TRBV30; a weak D match, TRBD1 (6 bases). Looked up from germline, CDR1 is GTSNPN and CDR2 is SVGIG (reference sequence). Trimming cost V 2 bases and J 0 bases, with 13 bases left between them. This CDR3 is 15 amino acids long. CDR3 residues: CAWSPPDRSNYGYTF. In DNA, the CDR3 is TGTGCCTGGAGTCCCCCGGACAGATCTAACTATGGCTACACCTTC. The whole variable domain, filled in from reference TRBV30 and TRBJ1-2, reads SQTIHQWPATLVQPVGSPLSLECTVEGTSNPNLYWYRQAAGRGLQLLFYSVGIGQISSEVPQNLSASRPQDRQFILSSKKLLLSDSGFYLCAWSPPDRSNYGYTFGSGTRLTVV.

The rearrangement joins TRBV6-1 to TRBJ1-5, with 7 positions matching TRBD1. This CDR3 contains 15 residues. Germline CDR1 and CDR2: MNHNS and SASEGT. With V trimmed by 5 bases and J by 5 bases, 9 bases remained unmatched. Written as DNA, the CDR3 is TGTGCCAGCAGTACCGGGACAGCTAGGGATCAGCCCCAGCATTTT. Its translation is CASSTGTARDQPQHF.

The V and J genes are TRBV28 and TRBJ2-7; maybe TRBD1 (6 bases). Deletions cut 10 bases from V and 2 bases from J, with 21 bases between. This CDR3 has 15 amino acids. Looked up from germline, CDR1 is MDHEN and CDR2 is SYDVKM. The DNA of the CDR3 is TGTGCCATCCCAAGGGTGGACAGCAATACCTACGAGCAGTACTTC. Translating gives CAIPRVDSNTYEQYF. The full variable domain, its missing parts supplied by reference TRBV28 and TRBJ2-7, is DVKVTQSSRYLVKRTGEKVFLECVQDMDHENMFWYRQDPGLGLRLIYFSYDVKMKEKGDIPEGYSVSREKKERFSLILESASTNQTSMYLCAIPRVDSNTYEQYFGPGTRLTVT.

The V and J genes are TRBV28 and TRBJ2-1; 8 nucleotides align to TRBD1. This CDR3 is built from 14 residues. V was pared by 7 bases and J by 5 bases, with 7 bases of the junction left unmatched. Germline-derived CDR1 and CDR2 are MDHEN and SYDVKM. CDR3 in DNA: TGTGCCAGCACTTCGGGACAGGTCGACAATGAGCAGTTCTTC. Its translation: CASTSGQVDNEQFF.

The chain employs TRBV6-5 and TRBJ2-1; weak D call: TRBD2 (6 bases). V lost 6 bases and J 10 bases, leaving 10 bases between the germline ends. This CDR3 region has 11 residues. Germline-derived CDR1 and CDR2 are MNHEY and SVGAGI. The CDR3 DNA is TGTGCCAGCAGCCGCCGGGGGGAGCAGTTCTTC. Its protein is CASSRRGEQFF.

CDR3 residues: CASSSRGGNGNEQFF. For the CDR3, the DNA is TGTGCCAGCAGCTCCCGGGGGGGAAACGGGAATGAGCAGTTCTTC. This chain joins TRBV9 and TRBJ2-1, with 8 bases aligning to TRBD2. With V trimmed by 4 bases and J by 7 bases, 10 bases remained unmatched. The CDR3 contains 15 residues. Germline assignment: CDR1 SGDLS and CDR2 YYNGEE.

This chain links TRBV30 with TRBJ1-4; TRBD1 agrees at 8 bases. The CDR3 runs 14 residues. The germline CDR1 and CDR2 sequences are GTSNPN and SVGIG (reference sequence). Trimming cost V 1 base and J 5 bases; bases outside gene matches: 3. The CDR3 loop is CAWSAGGGNEKLFF. The DNA for the CDR3 is TGTGCCTGGAGTGCAGGGGGCGGGAATGAAAAACTGTTTTTT.

This chain uses TRBV5-1 with TRBJ2-1; D is undetermined. The CDR3 sequence is 15 residues long. Per the germline V gene, CDR1 is SGHRS and CDR2 is YFSETQ. The V end lost 4 bases, the J end lost 0 bases, and 11 bases lay between the germline ends. The CDR3 DNA sequence: TGCGCCAGCAGCCCGAAGCCTAGCTCCTACAATGAGCAGTTCTTC. As protein: CASSPKPSSYNEQFF.

The chain employs TRBV7-3 and TRBJ2-2, with D uncertain. The germline V gene encodes CDR1 SGHTA and CDR2 FQGTGA. Trimming cost V 2 bases and J 6 bases, with 7 bases left between them. This CDR3 has 13 amino acids. CDR3 loop: CASSLARAGELFF. The DNA for the CDR3 is TGTGCCAGCAGCTTAGCTCGAGCCGGGGAGCTGTTTTTT.

DNA for the CDR3: TGCGCCAGCAGCCAATGGAAGGGGGAAGAGCAGTACTTC. As protein: CASSQWKGEEQYF. This chain connects TRBV4-1 to TRBJ2-7; D might be TRBD1 (6 bases). CDR1 MGHRA and CDR2 YSYEKL come from the germline V gene. CDR3 size: 13 residues. V was clipped by 2 bases and J by 7 bases, with 12 bases between them.

As to this clone: A read error may produce the germline difference seen at one junction end. The chain combines TRBV6-5 with TRBJ2-1, with D maybe TRBD2 (6 bases). This CDR3 has 15 residues. Germline CDR1 and CDR2: MNHEY and SVGAGI. CDR3 in amino acids: CASSRDSSSDNEQFF. In DNA form, the CDR3 reads TGTGCCAGCAGTCGGGACTCGAGCTCCGACAATGAGCAGTTCTTC.

The chain uses TRBV2 and TRBJ1-1; D is ambiguous. With 8 bases removed from V and 4 bases from J, the gap between germline ends came to 14 bases. The CDR3 covers 13 residues. The germline V gene has CDR1 SNHLY and CDR2 FYNNEI. This chain's CDR3 is CASFWNYGTEAFF. The CDR3 coding sequence is TGTGCCAGCTTTTGGAACTACGGCACTGAAGCTTTCTTT. Full variable domain (outside the CDR3, taken from reference TRBV2 and TRBJ1-1): EPEVTQTPSHQVTQMGQEVILRCVPISNHLYFYWYRQILGQKVEFLVSFYNNEISEKSEIFDDQFSVERPDGSNFTLKIRSTKLEDSAMYFCASFWNYGTEAFFGQGTRLTVV.

CDR3 sequence (DNA): TGTGCCAGCGCAGGGACTAGCGGAAAAGAGACCCAGTACTTC. It yields the protein CASAGTSGKETQYF. The gene calls are TRBV6-6 and TRBJ2-5; 11 positions agree with TRBD2. The germline V gene has CDR1 MNHNY and CDR2 SVGAGI (reference sequence). With V trimmed by 8 bases and J by 3 bases, 5 bases remained unmatched. The CDR3 contains 14 residues.

This sequence joins TRBV5-1 and TRBJ1-2; 9 bases line up with TRBD1. Per the germline V gene, CDR1 is SGHRS and CDR2 is YFSETQ. CDR3 length: 14 amino acids. With V trimmed by 4 bases and J by 4 bases, 5 bases remained unmatched. CDR3: CASSTGDRAYGYTF. The CDR3 nucleotides are TGCGCCAGCAGCACTGGGGACAGGGCCTATGGCTACACCTTC.

The chain couples TRBV9 to TRBJ2-1; 9 bases fit TRBD2. The CDR3 is made up of 18 amino acids. V was clipped by 2 bases and J by 7 bases; unmatched bases: 16. Germline CDR1 and CDR2: SGDLS and YYNGEE. The DNA of the CDR3 is TGTGCCAGCAGCGTCGCCCCCACTGAACTAGCGGGTGTTAATGAGCAGTTCTTC. Amino acids: CASSVAPTELAGVNEQFF.

The rearrangement uses TRBV19 and TRBJ1-2, with unresolved D. The ends were cut back, 3 bases at V and 1 base at J, with 6 bases in the middle. The germline CDR1 and CDR2 sequences are LNHDA and SQIVND (reference sequence). There are 13 residues in the CDR3. The CDR3 sequence: CASSMRSNYGYTF. DNA for the CDR3: TGTGCCAGTAGTATGCGGAGTAACTATGGCTACACCTTC.

The rearrangement joins TRBV7-8 to TRBJ2-7; no clear D. Trimming stripped 5 bases from V and 3 bases from J, with 11 bases between. The CDR3 consists of 13 residues. Germline assignment: CDR1 SGHVS and CDR2 FQNEAQ. This CDR3 is CASSPGIVYEQYF. In nucleotides, the CDR3 is TGTGCCAGCAGCCCCGGTATCGTCTACGAGCAGTACTTC.

This chain connects TRBV5-1 to TRBJ1-1; 9 nucleotides agree with TRBD1. Germline lookup yields CDR1 SGHRS and CDR2 YFSETQ. The ends lost 2 bases at V and 1 base at J; junction bases unmatched: 3. The CDR3 runs to 15 residues. The CDR3 spells CASSLATGGNTEAFF. The CDR3 bases are TGCGCCAGCAGCTTAGCGACAGGGGGGAACACTGAAGCTTTCTTT. Full variable domain (missing parts from reference TRBV5-1 and TRBJ1-1): KAGVTQTPRYLIKTRGQQVTLSCSPISGHRSVSWYQQTPGQGLQFLFEYFSETQRNKGNFPGRFSGRQFSNSRSEMNVSTLELGDSALYLCASSLATGGNTEAFFGQGTRLTVV.

This chain uses TRBV7-9 with TRBJ1-1, with 9 nucleotides matching TRBD1. CDR3 length: 12 amino acids. V shed 10 bases and J 11 bases; nucleotides not matched to a gene: 11. Germline-derived CDR1 and CDR2 are SEHNR and FQNEAQ (reference sequence). CDR3 sequence: CATDTGGFRAFF. The CDR3 DNA reads TGTGCCACCGACACAGGGGGCTTTAGGGCTTTCTTT.

This chain connects TRBV6-5 to TRBJ1-5, with 11 bases matching TRBD1. J was trimmed by 7 bases and V by 5 bases; bases with no gene match: 1. The CDR3 spans 13 residues. The germline gives CDR1 MNHEY, CDR2 SVGAGI. The DNA of the CDR3 is TGTGCCAGCAGTCGGACAGGGGGCCAGCCCCAGCATTTT. Protein product: CASSRTGGQPQHF.

V and J are TRBV4-1 and TRBJ2-2, with 9 bases identical to TRBD1. The CDR3 sequence is 16 residues long. CDR1 is MGHRA and CDR2 is YSYEKL in the germline V gene. V shed 0 bases, J shed 7 bases, and the junction held 6 bases outside the gene matches. DNA for the CDR3: TGCGCCAGCAGCCAAGATGGGGGACAGGGTATCGGGGAGCTGTTTTTT. It encodes CASSQDGGQGIGELFF.

The gene calls are TRBV7-8 and TRBJ2-7, with 8 bases fitting TRBD1. The CDR3 has 13 residues. Unmatched junction bases numbered 9, after V lost 5 bases and J lost 9 bases. Germline V gene sequence: CDR1 SGHVS, CDR2 FQNEAQ. The CDR3 protein is CASSPPWTGMQYF. CDR3 DNA: TGTGCCAGCAGCCCTCCCTGGACAGGGATGCAGTACTTC.

This chain uses TRBV6-1 with TRBJ1-6; the match to TRBD1 covers 7 bases. V lost 0 bases, J lost 5 bases, and 1 base stayed unmatched. The CDR3 is 15 residues long. Per germline, CDR1 MNHNS and CDR2 SASEGT. The CDR3 DNA sequence: TGTGCCAGCAGTGAAGCAGGGGGCGATAATTCACCCCTCCACTTT. Amino acid sequence: CASSEAGGDNSPLHF.

The gene calls are TRBV7-3 and TRBJ1-3, with a possible D match to TRBD1 (6 bases). The V end lost 0 bases, the J end lost 0 bases, and 9 bases lay between the germline ends. The CDR3 has 16 residues. Germline V gives CDR1 SGHTA, CDR2 FQGTGA. CDR3 nucleotide sequence: TGTGCCAGCAGCTTAACAGGGGGAAACTCTGGAAACACCATATATTTT. This encodes CASSLTGGNSGNTIYF.

This chain connects TRBV11-1 to TRBJ1-6, with TRBD1 matching over 7 bases. This CDR3 is built from 15 residues. Trimming at V came to 4 bases and at J to 9 bases, leaving 9 bases not matched to a gene. Germline V gives CDR1 SGHAT, CDR2 FQDESV (reference sequence). CDR3 sequence (DNA): TGTGCCAGCAGCTCCACGAGGGGGCTGGGTTCACCCCTCCACTTT. It yields the protein CASSSTRGLGSPLHF.

CDR3 protein: CASVGEGTEAFF. The CDR3 nucleotides read TGTGCCAGCGTAGGGGAGGGCACTGAAGCTTTCTTT. The J gene is TRBJ1-1, the V gene TRBV7-9; D is possibly TRBD1 (5 bases). Trimming took off 8 bases at V and 4 bases at J, with 11 bases between the two ends. The CDR3 totals 12 residues. The germline V gene encodes CDR1 SEHNR and CDR2 FQNEAQ (reference sequence).

The chain combines TRBV6-4 with TRBJ2-5; perhaps TRBD2 as D (7 bases). CDR3 length: 15 residues. Per germline, CDR1 MRHNA and CDR2 SNTAGT. V was trimmed by 6 bases and J by 2 bases, leaving 16 bases between them. DNA for the CDR3: TGTGCCAGCAGCGCTGGGGGGGGCCAACAAGAGACCCAGTACTTC. Translated, it gives CASSAGGGQQETQYF.

The chain combines TRBV7-3 with TRBJ2-1; 9 nucleotides match TRBD1. The CDR3 is made up of 17 amino acids. After removal of 1 base from V and 4 bases from J, the junction contained 8 bases not matched to a gene. Germline CDR1 reads SGHTA; CDR2 reads FQGTGA. CDR3: CASSLRPGTGSYNEQFF. In nucleotides, the CDR3 is TGTGCCAGCAGCTTAAGGCCCGGGACAGGGTCTTACAATGAGCAGTTCTTC.

The chain recombines TRBV19 with TRBJ2-7, with D possibly being TRBD1 (5 bases). This CDR3 has 15 amino acids. Trimming left V 4 bases short and J 3 bases short, with 16 bases between. The V gene's germline CDR1 is LNHDA and CDR2 SQIVND (reference sequence). The CDR3 DNA follows: TGTGCCAGTAGTACCGCTGGGCAGGGTCTCTACGAGCAGTACTTC. The encoded protein is CASSTAGQGLYEQYF. Looking up the rest from reference TRBV19 and TRBJ2-7 gives the full variable domain: DGGITQSPKYLFRKEGQNVTLSCEQNLNHDAMYWYRQDPGQGLRLIYYSQIVNDFQKGDIAEGYSVSREKKESFPLTVTSAQKNPTAFYLCASSTAGQGLYEQYFGPGTRLTVT.

The V call is TRBV27, the J call TRBJ2-2; D possibly corresponds to TRBD1 (6 bases). Germline-derived CDR1 and CDR2 are MNHEY and SMNVEV (reference sequence). The length of the CDR3 is 16 residues. Trimming stripped 5 bases from V and 4 bases from J, with 17 bases between. CDR3 nucleotides: TGTGCCAGCAGTCCAAGAGGGGGAAGGAGCACCGGGGAGCTGTTTTTT. Protein: CASSPRGGRSTGELFF.